In this sample, the clone carrying this T cell receptor beta chain turned up a few times. This entry is derived from a study of patients and donors after allogeneic stem cell transplantation. TCRdb analysed the RT-PCR reads with MiXCR anew, one entry per CDR3 protein. The sample carries roughly 960,000 distinct CDR3 sequences, approximately 18% recorded once. The material sequenced was blood, either unsorted or a sorted T cell fraction (not recorded which). The receptor's source is a human donor who was either an allogeneic HSCT recipient or a stem cell or donor lymphocyte infusion donor (not recorded which). It is not recorded whose cells these are; they may come from a transplant donor.

This CDR3 is CASSLGGLEETQYF. CDR3 in DNA: TGTGCCAGCAGCTTGGGTGGACTGGAAGAGACCCAGTACTTC. The V call is TRBV5-6, the J call TRBJ2-5; TRBD2 is a possible D gene (5 bases). V lost 0 bases, J lost 3 bases, and 9 bases lay in between. Germline V lookup: CDR1 SGHDT, CDR2 YYEEEE. The length of the CDR3 is 14 residues.